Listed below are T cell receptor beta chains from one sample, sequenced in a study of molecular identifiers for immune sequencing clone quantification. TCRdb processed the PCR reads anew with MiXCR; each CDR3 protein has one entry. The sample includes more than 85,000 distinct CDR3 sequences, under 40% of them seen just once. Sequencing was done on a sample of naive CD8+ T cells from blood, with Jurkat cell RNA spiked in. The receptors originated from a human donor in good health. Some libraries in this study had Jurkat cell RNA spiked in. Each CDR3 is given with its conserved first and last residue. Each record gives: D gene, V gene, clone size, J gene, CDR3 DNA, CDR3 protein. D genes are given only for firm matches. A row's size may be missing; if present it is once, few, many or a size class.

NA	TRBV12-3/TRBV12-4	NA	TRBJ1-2	TGTGCCAGCAGTTTATCTGGGGGTTATGGCTACACCTTC	CASSLSGGYGYTF
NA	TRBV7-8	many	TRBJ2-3	TGTGCCAGCAGCACAGATCGCGGAAAGAGCACAGATACGCAGTATTTT	CASSTDRGKSTDTQYF
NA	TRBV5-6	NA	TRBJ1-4	TGTGCCAGCAGCGCCCCGGTGGGCGAAAAACTGTTTTTT	CASSAPVGEKLFF
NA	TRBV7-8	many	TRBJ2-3	TGTGCCACGTATGAGACAGTGAGCACAGATACGCAGTATTTT	CATYETVSTDTQYF
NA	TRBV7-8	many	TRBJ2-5	TGTGCCAGCAGCTTAGGTGGCGGGACAGAGACCCAGTACTTC	CASSLGGGTETQYF
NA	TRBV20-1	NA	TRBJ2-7	TGCAGTGCCAGGGGGGCCTCACGCTCCTCCGAGCAGTACTTC	CSARGASRSSEQYF
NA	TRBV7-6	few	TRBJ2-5	TGTGCCAGCAGCTTAACGGGGGGCTTAGAGCCCCAGTACTTC	CASSLTGGLEPQYF
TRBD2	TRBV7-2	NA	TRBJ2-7	TGTGCCAGCGGCCCGGGACTAGCGGCAAAGGAGCAGTACTTC	CASGPGLAAKEQYF
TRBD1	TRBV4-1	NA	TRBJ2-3	TGCGCCAGCAGCCAAGGGACAGGGTACCCAGATACGCAGTATTTT	CASSQGTGYPDTQYF
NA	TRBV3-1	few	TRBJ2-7	TGTGCCAGCAGCCCCCCATATGGGCGGCAGGCGTCCTACGAGCAGTACTTC	CASSPPYGRQASYEQYF
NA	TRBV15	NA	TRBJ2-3	TGTGCCACCAGCAGCGACTCCACAGATACGCAGTATTTT	CATSSDSTDTQYF
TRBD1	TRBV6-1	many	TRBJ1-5	TGTGCCAGCAGTGAATCAGGGGGCGGTCAGCCCCAGCATTTT	CASSESGGGQPQHF
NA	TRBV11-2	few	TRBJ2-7	TGTGCCAGCAGCTTGGTGGGAGTCTACGAGCAGTACTTC	CASSLVGVYEQYF
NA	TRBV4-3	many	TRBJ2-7	TGCGCCAGCAGCCAAGCCTGGACAGAGAAGGAATACGAGCAGTACTTC	CASSQAWTEKEYEQYF
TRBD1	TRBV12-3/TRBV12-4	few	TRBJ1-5	TGTGCCAGCAGCCCGACAGGGTACGGCAATCAGCCCCAGCATTTT	CASSPTGYGNQPQHF
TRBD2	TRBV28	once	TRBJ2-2	TGTGCCAGCACCGCCCCGTGGGAGGGGAACACCGGGGAGCTGTTTTTT	CASTAPWEGNTGELFF
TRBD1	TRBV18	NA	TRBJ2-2	TGTGCCAGCTCACCGCTGGACAGGGTTAACCGGGAGCAGTTTTTT	CASSPLDRVNREQFF